The 28 T cell receptor beta chains below all came from one sample that was sequenced in a study of shared clonotypes between healthy human individuals. The method was immunoSEQ multiplex PCR; TCRdb's version includes in-frame clones alone and lacks a portion of them. The sample lists about 820,000 clones, almost 95% seen once, with more than 20% in the top ten. Naive CD8 cells lacked CD45RO and underwent positive selection for CCR7, leaving out terminally differentiated effector memory CD45RA+ cells. Sequencing input: naive CD8+ T cells sorted from blood. The receptors here all came from a young man in good health.

This clone was detected once. The chain joins TRBV15 to TRBJ1-5, with D perhaps matching TRBD1 (6 bases). The CDR3 runs 16 residues. CDR1 is LNHNV, CDR2 YYDKDF, per germline (reference sequence). Trimming stripped 0 bases from V and 5 bases from J, with 14 bases between. The CDR3 sequence: CATSREMGRGDQPQHF. CDR3 nucleotides: TGTGCCACCAGCAGAGAAATGGGCAGGGGTGATCAGCCCCAGCATTTT.

The chain couples TRBV7-6 to TRBJ2-5; 8 nucleotides agree with TRBD2. CDR3 length equals 18 residues. Germline-derived CDR1 and CDR2 are SGHVS and FNYEAQ. Germline trimming cut 3 bases from V and 4 bases from J; bases unmatched to any gene: 16. The CDR3 DNA reads as TGTGCCAGCAGCTTGCTTAATAGCGGGGCACTGAGAGGAGAGACCCAGTACTTC. Residues: CASSLLNSGALRGETQYF.

The CDR3 is CASGLLSGPFLSSGNTIYF. As DNA, the CDR3 is TGTGCTAGTGGTTTGCTCTCCGGACCCTTCCTGAGCTCTGGAAACACCATATATTTT. V is TRBV12-5 and J is TRBJ1-3; D unresolved. The germline V and J ends were trimmed by 2 bases and 0 bases, with 20 bases remaining between them. The germline CDR1 and CDR2 sequences are LGHNT and FRNRAP. The CDR3 is 19 residues long.

The chain joins TRBV10-2 to TRBJ2-1, with 11 bases that match TRBD2. CDR3 size: 15 residues. In germline, CDR1 is WSHSY, CDR2 SAAADI. The ends lost 9 bases at V and 3 bases at J; junction bases unmatched: 7. CDR3 sequence: CASSTGTSGYNEQFF. Here the CDR3 DNA reads TGCGCCAGTTCAACCGGGACTAGCGGCTACAATGAGCAGTTCTTC.

The V call is TRBV9, the J call TRBJ2-1, with TRBD1 matching 8 bases. After removal of 3 bases from V and 8 bases from J, the junction contained 7 bases not matched to a gene. CDR1 and CDR2 from the germline V gene are SGDLS and YYNGEE. CDR3 length: 14 amino acids. CDR3 region: CASSAWTGLDEQFF. For the CDR3, the DNA is TGTGCCAGCAGCGCTTGGACAGGGCTGGATGAGCAGTTCTTC.

The J gene is TRBJ2-1, the V gene TRBV4-1, with TRBD2 matching 10 bases. There are 14 residues in the CDR3. The germline CDR1 and CDR2 sequences are MGHRA and YSYEKL. With 4 bases clipped from V and 8 bases from J, the junction kept 5 bases outside the gene matches. The CDR3: CASSPLLAGHEQFF. The CDR3 bases are TGCGCCAGCAGCCCCCTACTAGCGGGACATGAGCAGTTCTTC.

The genes are TRBV7-6 and TRBJ2-7; 9 bases match TRBD1. V lost 5 bases, J lost 7 bases, and 6 bases stayed unmatched. Germline V gives CDR1 SGHVS, CDR2 FNYEAQ. This CDR3 spans 13 amino acids. As DNA, the CDR3 is TGTGCCAGCAGCCCGACAGGGGGAGGGGAGCAGTACTTC. Its protein is CASSPTGGGEQYF.

This chain joins TRBV6-6 and TRBJ2-7; D is uncertain. CDR1 is MNHNY, CDR2 SVGAGI, per germline (reference sequence). The CDR3 runs 14 residues. The germline V and J ends were trimmed by 0 bases and 0 bases, with 6 bases remaining between them. The CDR3 coding sequence is TGTGCCAGCAGTTACTCGAGGCACTCCTACGAGCAGTACTTC. Translated, it gives CASSYSRHSYEQYF.

The chain couples TRBV30 to TRBJ2-7; D is uncertain. This CDR3 is 11 amino acids long. Germline lookup yields CDR1 GTSNPN and CDR2 SVGIG (reference sequence). V lost 3 bases and J lost 7, with 10 bases in between. The CDR3 loop reads CAWSGGWEQYF. CDR3 coding DNA: TGTGCCTGGAGCGGTGGTTGGGAGCAGTACTTC.

For the CDR3, the DNA is TGTGCCAGCAGCGGACTAGCGGGAAATCTCGGGTTCAATGAGCAGTTCTTC. It codes for CASSGLAGNLGFNEQFF. The genes are TRBV28 and TRBJ2-1, with TRBD2 matching 12 bases. After removal of 6 bases from V and 6 bases from J, the junction contained 12 bases not matched to a gene. Germline V gene data show CDR1 as MDHEN and CDR2 as SYDVKM. CDR3 length: 17 amino acids.

This chain uses TRBV5-1 with TRBJ2-3; D gene uncertain. V was pared by 0 bases and J by 2 bases, with 10 bases between. From germline, CDR1 is SGHRS and CDR2 YFSETQ. The CDR3 length is 15 residues. Written as DNA, the CDR3 is TGCGCCAGCAGCTTGGAGTCCTTCAACACAGATACGCAGTATTTT. Translated, it gives CASSLESFNTDTQYF.

The chain employs TRBV4-1 and TRBJ1-1; D not certain. Trimming pared 3 bases from V and 2 bases from J, leaving 13 bases between. From germline, CDR1 is MGHRA and CDR2 YSYEKL. This CDR3 region has 15 residues. The CDR3 region has the DNA TGCGCCAGCAGCCAGCAGACCGTCACTAACACTGAAGCTTTCTTT. Translation: CASSQQTVTNTEAFF.

This chain connects TRBV10-3 to TRBJ2-2; D might be TRBD2 (6 bases). This CDR3 comprises 15 residues. Germline loops: CDR1 ENHRY, CDR2 SYGVKD. Trimming took 9 bases from V and 0 from J, leaving 14 bases between them. The CDR3 spells CAIKAGPTNTGELFF. In nucleotides, the CDR3 is TGTGCCATAAAGGCGGGACCCACGAACACCGGGGAGCTGTTTTTT.

V is TRBV19 and J is TRBJ1-2; 7 bases align to TRBD1. V dropped 7 bases and J dropped 3; count of bases not matched to a gene: 11. The germline V gene encodes CDR1 LNHDA and CDR2 SQIVND (reference sequence). The CDR3 has 15 amino acids. Here the CDR3 reads CASMEGPQGDYGYTF. The CDR3 DNA is TGTGCCAGTATGGAGGGTCCCCAGGGGGACTATGGCTACACCTTC.

The genes are TRBV12-1 and TRBJ2-1; the table gives TRBD1 as D, unverified against the DNA. TRBV12-1 has pseudogene status. This CDR3 region has 15 residues. The CDR3, as DNA: TGTGCCAGCAGACGAAGGGGCCTAAGATACAATGAGCAGTTCTTC. Protein product: CASRRRGLRYNEQFF.

V is TRBV4-1 and J is TRBJ1-2; D is possibly TRBD1 (5 bases). From germline, CDR1 is MGHRA and CDR2 YSYEKL. Trimming shortened V by 1 base and J by 2 bases, and 11 bases separated the two germline ends. The CDR3 length is 15 residues. The CDR3 loop is CASSQAQGGNYGYTF. CDR3 DNA: TGCGCCAGCAGCCAAGCGCAGGGTGGGAACTATGGCTACACCTTC.

The J gene is TRBJ2-5, the V gene TRBV7-9, with 7 bases fitting TRBD2. V was clipped by 8 bases and J by 5 bases; unmatched bases: 14. This CDR3 region has 15 residues. Germline V gene data show CDR1 as SEHNR and CDR2 as FQNEAQ (reference sequence). The CDR3 sequence is CASFKGRERAETQYF. The CDR3 DNA is TGTGCCAGCTTCAAGGGGCGGGAGAGGGCGGAGACCCAGTACTTC. The whole variable domain, remainder taken from reference TRBV7-9 and TRBJ2-5, is DTGVSQNPRHKITKRGQNVTFRCDPISEHNRLYWYRQTLGQGPEFLTYFQNEAQLEKSRLLSDRFSAERPKGSFSTLEIQRTEQGDSAMYLCASFKGRERAETQYFGPGTRLLVL.

V usage is TRBV27 and J usage is TRBJ2-7; maybe TRBD1 (6 bases). V was shortened by 5 bases and J by 4 bases, with 15 bases between the two germline ends. The CDR3 totals 14 residues. The V gene's germline CDR1 is MNHEY and CDR2 SMNVEV (reference sequence). The CDR3 sequence is CASSRTGTPYEQYF. The CDR3 DNA reads TGTGCCAGCAGTCGAACCGGGACACCATACGAGCAGTACTTC.

The chain carries TRBV28 and TRBJ1-1; D unresolved. The germline V gene has CDR1 MDHEN and CDR2 SYDVKM. Trimming left V 8 bases short and J 1 base short, with 17 bases between. CDR3 length equals 15 residues. The CDR3, as DNA: TGTGCCAGCGCATGGGTGGGGTCGGGGAACACTGAAGCTTTCTTT. Its translation: CASAWVGSGNTEAFF.

This rearrangement joins TRBV7-2 to TRBJ2-2, with 8 bases identical to TRBD1. The CDR3 sequence is 16 residues long. The ends lost 2 bases at V and 7 bases at J; junction bases unmatched: 9. The germline V gene encodes CDR1 SGHTA and CDR2 FQGNSA. CDR3 coding DNA: TGTGCCAGCAGCTTATGGGGCAGGGGGCGCGTCGGGGAGCTGTTTTTT. Protein: CASSLWGRGRVGELFF.

The chain employs TRBV4-1 and TRBJ1-1, with D unclear. This CDR3 comprises 14 residues. Germline CDR1 MGHRA, CDR2 YSYEKL. V lost 1 base to trimming and J lost 1 base, with 7 bases between them. The DNA of the CDR3 is TGCGCCAGCAGCCAAGGCACGACGAACACTGAAGCTTTCTTT. Protein sequence: CASSQGTTNTEAFF.

The V gene is TRBV5-6, the J gene TRBJ1-5; D not certain. The CDR3 loop spans 14 amino acids. With 3 bases removed from V and 3 bases from J, the gap between germline ends came to 10 bases. Germline V CDR1 and CDR2: SGHDT, YYEEEE. The CDR3 DNA sequence: TGTGCCAGCAGCTCGGAGGCGTACAATCAGCCCCAGCATTTT. As protein: CASSSEAYNQPQHF.

This clone came up once. The chain joins TRBV5-4 to TRBJ1-1; the match to TRBD1 covers 7 bases. The CDR3 totals 13 residues. J was trimmed by 11 bases and V by 4 bases; bases with no gene match: 11. The germline gives CDR1 SGHNT, CDR2 YYREEE (reference sequence). As DNA, the CDR3 is TGTGCCAGCAGCCCAGAATTACAGGGGAACGCTTTCTTT. Translated: CASSPELQGNAFF.

The chain is built from TRBV2 and TRBJ2-5, with D perhaps matching TRBD1 or TRBD2 (6 bases each). Germline V gene lookup returns CDR1 SNHLY and CDR2 FYNNEI. The length of the CDR3 is 12 residues. Trimming stripped 8 bases from V and 5 bases from J, with 12 bases between. In nucleotides, the CDR3 is TGTGCCAGCCTCGGGGGCGGGGAGACCCAGTACTTC. It codes for CASLGGGETQYF.

This chain uses TRBV30 with TRBJ2-6, with TRBD2 identical over 13 bases. J was trimmed by 0 bases and V by 2 bases; bases with no gene match: 4. The CDR3 loop spans 18 amino acids. The germline CDR1 and CDR2 sequences are GTSNPN and SVGIG (reference sequence). The CDR3 reads CAWSSGTSGISGANVLTF. DNA of the CDR3: TGTGCCTGGAGTTCCGGGACTAGCGGGATCTCTGGGGCCAACGTCCTGACTTTC. Looking up the rest from reference TRBV30 and TRBJ2-6 gives the full variable domain: SQTIHQWPATLVQPVGSPLSLECTVEGTSNPNLYWYRQAAGRGLQLLFYSVGIGQISSEVPQNLSASRPQDRQFILSSKKLLLSDSGFYLCAWSSGTSGISGANVLTFGAGSRLTVL.

This clone was found once. A read error may be the cause here, since a much bigger clone is one base away. The chain couples TRBV28 to TRBJ2-7, with 8 bases lining up with TRBD2. The CDR3 contains 12 residues. Germline V gene lookup returns CDR1 MDHEN and CDR2 SYDVKM. Losses at the gene ends were 6 bases for V and 3 bases for J; bases not matched to a gene: 1. CDR3 sequence: CASRGLGYEQYF. For the CDR3, the DNA is TGTGCCAGCAGGGGACTAGGCTACGAGCAGTACTTC.

This sequence joins TRBV7-9 and TRBJ2-7, with 9 bases fitting TRBD1. Germline CDR1 and CDR2: SEHNR and FQNEAQ (reference sequence). The CDR3 is 12 residues long. The J segment lost 9 bases and the V segment lost 5 bases, leaving 5 bases of the junction unmatched. The CDR3 DNA reads as TGTGCCAGCAGCCGGGACAGGGAAGGGCAGTACTTC. Translated, it gives CASSRDREGQYF.

This clone has only one observation. This sample also contains other DNA sequences that code for the same CDR3. The chain joins TRBV6-5 to TRBJ2-7; D might be TRBD1 (6 bases). Trimming shortened V by 3 bases and J by 3 bases, and 9 bases separated the two germline ends. Germline loops: CDR1 MNHEY, CDR2 SVGAGI. The CDR3 has 13 amino acids. As DNA, the CDR3 is TGTGCCAGCAGTTATTCGGACAGCTACGAGCAGTACTTC. Encoded protein: CASSYSDSYEQYF.